This T cell receptor (beta chain) emerged from a study of Tregs in tolerant kidney transplant recipients. Notes on the study in general: In tolerant patients, donor-specific Tregs outgrew total Tregs, suggesting antigen-driven expansion. Nucleotide sequences could not be compared across some patients' samples due to primer changes.

Details on this clone: Its antigen is unidentified.

The CDR3 has 12 residues. V lost 6 bases and J lost 2; bases outside the gene matches: 2. Germline CDR1 is SQVTM and CDR2 is ANQGSEA. Unstimulated regulatory T cells (CD4+CD25+CD127-), CD4+CD25- non-regulatory cells, CD4 and CD8 cells were FACS-sorted from thawed PBMCs. The data were produced by immunoSEQ multiplex PCR, yet TCRdb's version contains in-frame clones alone and is incomplete. The sample lists tens of thousands of clones; 95% to 98% were seen once. The J gene is TRBJ2-5, the V gene TRBV29-1; 8 bases are shared with TRBD1. This receptor was taken from a human donor who received a combined kidney and bone marrow transplant. The specimen comprised Tregs from blood, sampled before the transplant. CDR3 DNA sequence: TGCAGCGTAAGGACAGGGCAAGAGACCCAGTACTTC. Encoded protein: CSVRTGQETQYF.